A single sample gave rise to the 32 T cell receptor beta chains below, sequenced in a study of a mutant IDH1 vaccine in newly diagnosed glioma. No antigens are known for them. Time point given: week 11, during vaccination. A single vaccine dose contained 300 ug of mutant IDH1 20-mer peptide, and topical imiquimod was used with it. TCRdb keeps only in-frame clones here, not all; method: immunoSEQ multiplex PCR. The sample includes some 64,000 clones, around 85% of them seen just once. Sequenced material: PBMCs, taken from a glioma patient whose treatment included an IDH1 peptide vaccine. These receptors were collected from a woman aged 50 to 65 with glioma.

The rearrangement uses TRBV28 and TRBJ1-4; D gene ambiguous. V lost 3 bases and J 8 bases, leaving 10 bases between the germline ends. Germline assignment: CDR1 MDHEN and CDR2 SYDVKM. CDR3 size: 13 residues. CDR3 coding DNA: TGTGCCAGCAGTTTCGGGGTGGGAGAAAAACTGTTTTTT. It yields the protein CASSFGVGEKLFF.

The chain couples TRBV10-1 to TRBJ2-1; perhaps TRBD2 as D (5 bases). There are 15 residues in the CDR3. V was shortened by 2 bases and J by 1 base, with 9 bases between the two germline ends. Germline V gives CDR1 WNHNN, CDR2 SYGVQD (reference sequence). In DNA, the CDR3 is TGCGCCAGCAGTGAGCCGGGGAAGTCCTACAATGAGCAGTTCTTC. Amino acid sequence: CASSEPGKSYNEQFF.

This chain uses TRBV5-1 with TRBJ1-2; no reliable D call. This CDR3 contains 12 residues. V lost 0 bases and J lost 7, with 7 bases in between. CDR1 is SGHRS and CDR2 is YFSETQ in the germline V gene. This CDR3 is CASSLGEGGYTF. The CDR3 nucleotides are TGCGCCAGCAGCTTGGGTGAGGGTGGCTACACCTTC.

The rearrangement uses TRBV10-3 and TRBJ2-7, with 9 nucleotides matching TRBD1. The CDR3 contains 17 residues. With V trimmed by 0 bases and J by 5 bases, 11 bases remained unmatched. Germline-derived CDR1 and CDR2 are ENHRY and SYGVKD. The CDR3 is CAISESYGGTGRDEQYF. The CDR3 DNA sequence: TGTGCCATCAGTGAGTCCTACGGGGGGACAGGGAGAGACGAGCAGTACTTC.

This clone was seen just once. The CDR3 loop reads CASSQDLVGYEQYF. The CDR3 DNA sequence: TGTGCCAGCAGCCAAGATCTAGTTGGGTACGAGCAGTACTTC. The V and J genes are TRBV14 and TRBJ2-7; D is unclear. Germline V gene sequence: CDR1 SGHDN, CDR2 FVKESK. The CDR3 length is 14 residues. The V and J ends lost 0 bases and 4 bases respectively, with 10 bases between them.

The genes are TRBV7-2 and TRBJ2-7; 11 nucleotides align to TRBD1. The CDR3 sequence is 14 residues long. Trimming removed 5 bases from V and 7 bases from J; junction bases left unmatched: 7. Germline V gene data show CDR1 as SGHTA and CDR2 as FQGNSA. CDR3 nucleotides: TGTGCCAGCAGCGCGGACAGGGGGCCTGGAGAGCAGTACTTC. It specifies CASSADRGPGEQYF.

V is TRBV4-2 and J is TRBJ1-2; D not certain. The V and J ends lost 4 bases and 4 bases respectively, with 4 bases between them. CDR3 length equals 11 residues. Germline V lookup: CDR1 LGHNA, CDR2 YNFKEQ. The CDR3 DNA follows: TGTGCCAGCAGCCGGAGCTATGGCTACACCTTC. Encoded protein: CASSRSYGYTF.

The chain has TRBV11-1 and TRBJ1-3; D unresolved. This CDR3 is built from 13 residues. Germline CDR1 is SGHAT and CDR2 is FQDESV (reference sequence). Trimming took off 5 bases at V and 4 bases at J, with 9 bases between the two ends. The CDR3 nucleotides are TGTGCCAGCAGCCTTCAGGAGGGAAACACCATATATTTT. Translation: CASSLQEGNTIYF.

This chain connects TRBV7-2 to TRBJ2-7; D gene unclear. The CDR3 loop spans 11 amino acids. V lost 1 base and J lost 6, with 4 bases in between. From germline, CDR1 is SGHTA and CDR2 FQGNSA. CDR3 sequence: CASSLVSEQYF. The CDR3 region has the DNA TGTGCCAGCAGCTTAGTGTCCGAGCAGTACTTC.

The chain carries TRBV11-2 and TRBJ1-2; D gene unclear. The V and J ends lost 3 bases and 3 bases respectively, with 5 bases between them. Germline values: CDR1 SGHAT, CDR2 FQNNGV. CDR3 size: 12 residues. CDR3 sequence: CASSFGDYGYTF. The CDR3 nucleotides are TGTGCCAGCAGCTTTGGGGACTATGGCTACACCTTC.

CDR3 nucleotide sequence: TGTGCCAGCAGCGTCGGGACAGGGAATCAGCCCCAGCATTTT. It yields the protein CASSVGTGNQPQHF. The rearrangement uses TRBV7-9 and TRBJ1-5; 9 bases align to TRBD1. The CDR3 contains 14 residues. Germline CDR1 reads SEHNR; CDR2 reads FQNEAQ (reference sequence). V lost 5 bases to trimming and J lost 4 bases; unmatched junction nucleotides: 3.

V usage is TRBV11-1 and J usage is TRBJ2-1; 12 positions match TRBD2. The V and J ends lost 2 bases and 9 bases, in that order; junction bases with no gene match: 17. Germline V gives CDR1 SGHAT, CDR2 FQDESV (reference sequence). The CDR3 has 19 residues. The CDR3 here is CASSLRRLAGGQVRSEQFF. CDR3 bases: TGTGCCAGCAGCTTAAGAAGGCTAGCGGGGGGGCAGGTCCGCAGTGAGCAGTTCTTC. The full variable domain, rest sourced from reference TRBV11-1 and TRBJ2-1, is EAEVAQSPRYKITEKSQAVAFWCDPISGHATLYWYRQILGQGPELLVQFQDESVVDDSQLPKDRFSAERLKGVDSTLKIQPAELGDSAMYLCASSLRRLAGGQVRSEQFFGPGTRLTVL.

The chain combines TRBV7-9 with TRBJ1-1; D may be TRBD1 (6 bases). Trimming shortened V by 5 bases and J by 10 bases, and 14 bases separated the two germline ends. The germline CDR1 and CDR2 sequences are SEHNR and FQNEAQ (reference sequence). The CDR3 covers 12 residues. CDR3 amino acids: CASSHRDGGAFF. CDR3 nucleotide sequence: TGTGCCAGCAGCCACAGGGATGGTGGAGCTTTCTTT. The complete variable domain, with remaining parts taken from reference TRBV7-9 and TRBJ1-1, reads DTGVSQNPRHKITKRGQNVTFRCDPISEHNRLYWYRQTLGQGPEFLTYFQNEAQLEKSRLLSDRFSAERPKGSFSTLEIQRTEQGDSAMYLCASSHRDGGAFFGQGTRLTVV.

The chain links TRBV10-3 to TRBJ1-1; the D is unclear. Trimming stripped 9 bases from V and 4 bases from J, with 12 bases between. The CDR3 is made up of 12 amino acids. Looked up from germline, CDR1 is ENHRY and CDR2 is SYGVKD. CDR3 sequence reads: CAMGLGGTEAFF. The CDR3 region has the DNA TGTGCCATGGGGTTGGGAGGCACTGAAGCTTTCTTT.

The chain uses TRBV4-3 and TRBJ2-1, with 10 bases that match TRBD2. Trimming at V came to 4 bases and at J to 6 bases, leaving 9 bases not matched to a gene. The CDR3 extends over 16 amino acids. Germline V gene data show CDR1 as LGHNA and CDR2 as YSLEER. The CDR3 here is CASSPQSGGAINEQFF. The CDR3 region has the DNA TGCGCCAGCAGCCCTCAAAGCGGGGGGGCCATCAATGAGCAGTTCTTC.

The sample holds one count of this clone. Other DNA sequences in this specimen translate into the identical CDR3. The V call is TRBV5-1, the J call TRBJ2-7, with TRBD1 matching over 9 bases. The V segment lost 0 bases and the J segment 5 bases; nucleotides outside the gene matches: 0. This CDR3 has 13 residues. CDR1 and CDR2 (germline): SGHRS, YFSETQ. The CDR3 DNA reads as TGCGCCAGCAGCTTGGGGACAGGGGACGAGCAGTACTTC. Residues: CASSLGTGDEQYF.

V gene TRBV4-1 combines with J gene TRBJ2-2; no definite D call. V lost 0 bases and J lost 3, with 8 bases in between. The CDR3 spans 15 residues. Germline CDR1 MGHRA, CDR2 YSYEKL. CDR3 DNA sequence: TGCGCCAGCAGCCAAGATGCGGCGTACACCGGGGAGCTGTTTTTT. Amino acid sequence: CASSQDAAYTGELFF.

This rearrangement joins TRBV9 to TRBJ2-3; D possibly matches TRBD1 or TRBD2 (6 bases each). CDR3 length equals 16 residues. V lost 4 bases and J 1 base, leaving 16 bases between the germline ends. CDR1 and CDR2 from the germline V gene are SGDLS and YYNGEE. The CDR3 is CASSRRGDSGTDTQYF. The CDR3 nucleotides read TGTGCCAGCAGCAGGAGGGGGGACTCAGGCACAGATACGCAGTATTTT. Variable domain in full (rest from reference TRBV9 and TRBJ2-3): DSGVTQTPKHLITATGQRVTLRCSPRSGDLSVYWYQQSLDQGLQFLIQYYNGEERAKGNILERFSAQQFPDLHSELNLSSLELGDSALYFCASSRRGDSGTDTQYFGPGTRLTVL.

This clone was seen only once. The rearrangement links TRBV28 to TRBJ1-1; 9 bases map to TRBD1. The CDR3 runs to 16 residues. CDR1 MDHEN and CDR2 SYDVKM come from the germline V gene. V gave up 2 bases and J gave up 1 base; unmatched junction bases: 5. The CDR3 reads CASSLIQGAGNTEAFF. The DNA for the CDR3 is TGTGCCAGCAGTTTAATACAGGGGGCAGGGAACACTGAAGCTTTCTTT.

The rearrangement uses TRBV9 and TRBJ2-5; tentative D call: TRBD2 (6 bases). Germline CDR1 and CDR2: SGDLS and YYNGEE. The CDR3 length is 14 residues. Trimming took 7 bases from V and 1 from J, leaving 14 bases between them. CDR3 DNA sequence: TGTGCCAGCTCGACCGGGACTCTCCAAGAGACCCAGTACTTC. Protein product: CASSTGTLQETQYF. The whole variable domain, remainder taken from reference TRBV9 and TRBJ2-5, is DSGVTQTPKHLITATGQRVTLRCSPRSGDLSVYWYQQSLDQGLQFLIQYYNGEERAKGNILERFSAQQFPDLHSELNLSSLELGDSALYFCASSTGTLQETQYFGPGTRLLVL.

The chain carries TRBV5-1 and TRBJ2-4; D is possibly TRBD1 (5 bases). The CDR3 totals 14 residues. Between the trimmed V and J ends, which lost 0 bases and 3 bases, there was a span of 7 bases. Germline V CDR1 and CDR2: SGHRS, YFSETQ. The CDR3 sequence is CASSLGQGKNIQYF. Written as DNA, the CDR3 is TGCGCCAGCAGCTTGGGGCAGGGCAAAAACATTCAGTACTTC.

The chain combines TRBV7-7 with TRBJ1-5; D is uncertain. The CDR3 is 13 amino acids. Germline V lookup: CDR1 SSHAT, CDR2 FNYEAQ (reference sequence). The V end was cut by 1 base, the J end by 4 bases, with 5 bases between. This CDR3 is CASSLDRNQPQHF. The CDR3 DNA reads TGTGCCAGCAGCTTAGATAGGAATCAGCCCCAGCATTTT.

The V gene is TRBV30, the J gene TRBJ2-2, with 15 bases matching TRBD2. This CDR3 spans 19 amino acids. Trimming removed 0 bases from V and 6 bases from J; junction bases left unmatched: 11. The germline V gene encodes CDR1 GTSNPN and CDR2 SVGIG (reference sequence). For the CDR3, the DNA is TGTGCCTGGAGTGTAATTCGGACTAGCGGGGGGGAGGGGCCCGGGGAGCTGTTTTTT. This encodes CAWSVIRTSGGEGPGELFF.

This chain joins TRBV25-1 and TRBJ2-3; D is undetermined. The germline V gene has CDR1 MGHDK and CDR2 SYGVNS. The length of the CDR3 is 14 residues. The V end was cut by 6 bases, the J end by 5 bases, with 15 bases between. The CDR3: CASSPGAAEDTQYF. CDR3 DNA: TGTGCCAGCAGCCCGGGTGCCGCGGAAGATACGCAGTATTTT.

The J gene is TRBJ2-1, the V gene TRBV6-6, with 10 bases identical to TRBD1. Germline V CDR1 and CDR2: MNHNY, SVGAGI (reference sequence). The CDR3 is 14 residues long. V trimming: 6 bases; J trimming: 3 bases; junction bases outside the gene matches: 2. CDR3 coding DNA: TGTGCCAGCAGGACAGGGGGCGTCTACAATGAGCAGTTCTTC. As protein: CASRTGGVYNEQFF.

This chain connects TRBV29-1 to TRBJ2-4; D is possibly TRBD1 (5 bases). CDR1 is SQVTM, CDR2 ANQGSEA, per germline. V was trimmed by 7 bases and J by 4 bases, leaving 11 bases between them. CDR3 length: 12 residues. The CDR3 spells CSGEDRKNIQYF. CDR3 in DNA: TGCAGCGGGGAAGACAGAAAAAACATTCAGTACTTC.

The CDR3 DNA is TGTGCCAGTGCCACCCGACGGGGGTACAGCAATCAGCCCCAGCATTTT. Amino acids: CASATRRGYSNQPQHF. The chain has TRBV19 and TRBJ1-5, with a weak D call TRBD1 (5 bases). Germline-derived CDR1 and CDR2 are LNHDA and SQIVND (reference sequence). This CDR3 region has 16 residues. The V gene lost 8 bases and the J gene lost 1 base, with 18 bases spanning the gap.

This chain links TRBV6-5 with TRBJ2-5; 8 bases line up with TRBD2. This CDR3 has 13 residues. Germline V gene sequence: CDR1 MNHEY, CDR2 SVGAGI. J was trimmed by 2 bases and V by 6 bases; bases with no gene match: 2. The CDR3 DNA follows: TGTGCCAGCAGCCGGGGGGGACAAGAGACCCAGTACTTC. It codes for CASSRGGQETQYF.

V usage is TRBV30 and J usage is TRBJ2-3; 8 bases match TRBD1. CDR3 size: 13 residues. The J segment lost 10 bases and the V segment lost 3 bases, leaving 9 bases of the junction unmatched. The germline V gene encodes CDR1 GTSNPN and CDR2 SVGIG (reference sequence). The DNA for the CDR3 is TGTGCCTGGAGCTCAGGGGGCCCAGAGGCGCAGTATTTT. Amino acids: CAWSSGGPEAQYF.

The J gene is TRBJ1-4, the V gene TRBV7-6; D ambiguous. Trimming removed 1 base from V and 5 bases from J, with 8 bases in between. CDR1 is SGHVS, CDR2 FNYEAQ, per germline. The CDR3 loop spans 14 amino acids. CDR3 DNA: TGTGCCAGCAGCTTAGTGGGCGGGAATGAAAAACTGTTTTTT. Amino acids: CASSLVGGNEKLFF.

The chain couples TRBV7-2 to TRBJ1-1, with 9 bases identical to TRBD1. From germline, CDR1 is SGHTA and CDR2 FQGNSA. V was pared by 3 bases and J by 1 base, with 0 bases of the junction left unmatched. The CDR3 loop spans 14 amino acids. CDR3 coding DNA: TGTGCCAGCAGCTTGGGACAGGGGAACACTGAAGCTTTCTTT. Protein product: CASSLGQGNTEAFF.

The rearrangement uses TRBV6-1 and TRBJ1-1; D uncertain. CDR3 length equals 14 residues. Germline V lookup: CDR1 MNHNS, CDR2 SASEGT. Trimming left V 3 bases short and J 7 bases short, with 15 bases between. The CDR3 loop is CASSEQGSRYEAFF. As DNA, the CDR3 is TGTGCCAGCAGTGAGCAAGGCAGCCGATATGAAGCTTTCTTT.